What follows are 25 T cell receptor beta chains derived from one specimen sequenced in a study of OX40 agonist ivuxolimab in advanced cancers. Clones were read by immunoSEQ multiplex PCR, and TCRdb kept only the in-frame ones, dropping some. The sample contains approximately 28,000 clones, about four fifths of which appear only once. The source was CD4+ or CD8+ T cells sorted from blood, collected in a trial of the OX40 agonist ivuxolimab. Receptors originate from an adult with an advanced solid tumor such as melanoma, head and neck, liver or kidney cancer.

The chain joins TRBV6-6 to TRBJ1-5, with a tentative D call TRBD1 (5 bases). The V gene lost 9 bases and the J gene lost 2 bases, with 14 bases spanning the gap. The CDR3 covers 14 residues. Germline V gene lookup returns CDR1 MNHNY and CDR2 SVGAGI (reference sequence). The CDR3 coding sequence is TGTGCCAGTATAAGGGGATCGGGCAATCAGCCCCAGCATTTT. Amino acids: CASIRGSGNQPQHF.

The rearrangement links TRBV5-6 to TRBJ2-7; D uncertain. The CDR3 sequence is 12 residues long. V was trimmed by 4 bases and J by 5 bases, leaving 10 bases between them. CDR1 and CDR2 (germline): SGHDT, YYEEEE. The CDR3 protein is CASSPSWDEQYF. CDR3 bases: TGTGCCAGCAGCCCTTCTTGGGACGAGCAGTACTTC.

V gene TRBV7-6 combines with J gene TRBJ1-3; D may be TRBD1 (6 bases). This CDR3 has 20 residues. Trimming pared 4 bases from V and 0 bases from J, leaving 25 bases between. Germline CDR1 and CDR2: SGHVS and FNYEAQ. As DNA, the CDR3 is TGTGCCAGCAGCTATGCCCCTTCTCGGACAGTTAGTAGCTCTGGAAACACCATATATTTT. Translated: CASSYAPSRTVSSSGNTIYF.

Notes on this clone: The sample has other DNA sequences that encode this CDR3 too. The chain combines TRBV6-5 with TRBJ1-1, with D unclear. Germline CDR1 reads MNHEY; CDR2 reads SVGAGI. The CDR3 has 12 amino acids. Trimming removed 0 bases from V and 6 bases from J, with 5 bases in between. CDR3 coding DNA: TGTGCCAGCAGTTACTCGAGGTCTGAAGCTTTCTTT. Its translation: CASSYSRSEAFF.

By frequency in the sample, this clone is medium-sized. This rearrangement joins TRBV19 to TRBJ2-7; possibly TRBD2 for D (6 bases). The CDR3 is 14 amino acids. Trimming removed 2 bases from V and 2 bases from J, with 10 bases in between. Germline-derived CDR1 and CDR2 are LNHDA and SQIVND (reference sequence). The CDR3 is CASSIMEGPYEQYF. The DNA of the CDR3 is TGTGCCAGTAGTATAATGGAGGGGCCCTACGAGCAGTACTTC.

V gene TRBV27 combines with J gene TRBJ2-1; D ambiguous. Trimming stripped 5 bases from V and 4 bases from J, with 3 bases between. CDR1 is MNHEY and CDR2 is SMNVEV in the germline V gene (reference sequence). The CDR3 is 11 amino acids. The CDR3 spells CASSQYNEQFF. CDR3 sequence (DNA): TGTGCCAGCAGTCAGTACAATGAGCAGTTCTTC.

This chain links TRBV10-1 with TRBJ2-7; D is unclear. The germline CDR1 and CDR2 sequences are WNHNN and SYGVQD (reference sequence). This CDR3 contains 13 residues. The V gene lost 5 bases and the J gene lost 7 bases, with 15 bases spanning the gap. CDR3 residues: CASSPQILEEQYF. CDR3 nucleotides: TGCGCCAGCAGTCCACAGATCCTGGAAGAGCAGTACTTC.

The genes are TRBV27 and TRBJ1-2; tentatively, D is TRBD1 (5 bases). From germline, CDR1 is MNHEY and CDR2 SMNVEV (reference sequence). V lost 5 bases, J lost 2 bases, and 12 bases lay in between. The CDR3 is 14 amino acids. CDR3 in DNA: TGTGCCAGCAGTGGGGCAGAAGAAAACTATGGCTACACCTTC. Translating it yields CASSGAEENYGYTF.

This clone was recorded only once. V gene TRBV7-8 combines with J gene TRBJ1-3, with unresolved D. With 3 bases removed from V and 0 bases from J, the gap between germline ends came to 12 bases. CDR1 and CDR2 (germline): SGHVS, FQNEAQ. The CDR3 is made up of 16 amino acids. CDR3 in DNA: TGTGCCAGCAGCTTTGAGACACCGAGCTCTGGAAACACCATATATTTT. Its protein is CASSFETPSSGNTIYF.

J is TRBJ1-2 and V is TRBV2; 10 bases fit TRBD1. V was pared by 3 bases and J by 5 bases, with 6 bases of the junction left unmatched. The germline V gene encodes CDR1 SNHLY and CDR2 FYNNEI. The CDR3 has 15 amino acids. The chain's CDR3 is CASSDRQGARYGYTF. As DNA, the CDR3 is TGTGCCAGCAGTGATAGACAGGGGGCAAGATATGGCTACACCTTC.

The genes are TRBV10-3 and TRBJ2-7, with 7 bases fitting TRBD2. The CDR3 runs to 14 residues. Looked up from germline, CDR1 is ENHRY and CDR2 is SYGVKD. The junction had 10 bases not matched to a gene; V was cut back by 11 bases and J by 0 bases. The CDR3 here is CAWSGRGGSYEQYF. CDR3 sequence (DNA): TGTGCCTGGTCGGGGAGGGGAGGCTCCTACGAGCAGTACTTC.

The rearrangement links TRBV6-1 to TRBJ2-1; D remains ambiguous. With 3 bases removed from V and 2 bases from J, the gap between germline ends came to 11 bases. Germline CDR1 reads MNHNS; CDR2 reads SASEGT. The CDR3 contains 15 residues. The CDR3 is CASSDELWTYNEQFF. The CDR3 DNA sequence: TGTGCCAGCAGTGATGAGCTTTGGACCTACAATGAGCAGTTCTTC.

In this sample, this clone turned up once. The V call is TRBV28, the J call TRBJ2-7; 9 bases line up with TRBD1. Per the germline V gene, CDR1 is MDHEN and CDR2 is SYDVKM. V dropped 2 bases and J dropped 3; count of bases not matched to a gene: 5. The CDR3 is 15 amino acids. The CDR3 protein is CASSLTDRGIYEQYF. DNA for the CDR3: TGTGCCAGCAGTTTAACGGACAGGGGTATCTACGAGCAGTACTTC. Full variable domain (outside the CDR3, taken from reference TRBV28 and TRBJ2-7): DVKVTQSSRYLVKRTGEKVFLECVQDMDHENMFWYRQDPGLGLRLIYFSYDVKMKEKGDIPEGYSVSREKKERFSLILESASTNQTSMYLCASSLTDRGIYEQYFGPGTRLTVT.

V is TRBV11-3 and J is TRBJ2-7, with no clear D. This CDR3 is built from 13 residues. Germline CDR1 reads SGHNT; CDR2 reads YENEEA. V was clipped by 2 bases and J by 6 bases, with 11 bases between them. The CDR3 region has the DNA TGTGCCAGCAGCTTACCCCCGTTCCCCGAGCAGTACTTC. This gives the protein CASSLPPFPEQYF.

A note on this clone: Possible read error: a much larger clone is one base away. Other DNA sequences from this sample encode an identical CDR3 as well. V is TRBV4-3 and J is TRBJ2-3, with 10 nucleotides matching TRBD1. Germline V CDR1 and CDR2: LGHNA, YSLEER. The CDR3 has 16 amino acids. Written as DNA, the CDR3 is TGCGCCAGCAGTCAAGGACAGGGGGGTCTAGGGGATACGCAGTATTTT. Translating gives CASSQGQGGLGDTQYF.

V and J are TRBV7-8 and TRBJ1-2; TRBD1 aligns across 8 bases. The CDR3 length is 14 residues. The germline CDR1 and CDR2 sequences are SGHVS and FQNEAQ. The ends lost 5 bases at V and 4 bases at J; junction bases unmatched: 6. CDR3: CASSNPGGAYGYTF. The CDR3 nucleotides are TGTGCCAGCAGCAATCCAGGGGGCGCCTATGGCTACACCTTC.

The chain is built from TRBV27 and TRBJ1-5, with D perhaps matching TRBD1 (6 bases). Germline assignment: CDR1 MNHEY and CDR2 SMNVEV (reference sequence). CDR3 length: 13 amino acids. V was trimmed by 8 bases and J by 8 bases, leaving 16 bases between them. CDR3 residues: CASQGRLGEPQHF. The CDR3 bases are TGTGCCAGCCAGGGGAGGCTCGGGGAGCCCCAGCATTTT.

The rearrangement links TRBV5-6 to TRBJ2-3; D is unresolved. This CDR3 is 12 amino acids long. Trimming took 2 bases from V and 6 from J, leaving 7 bases between them. The germline CDR1 and CDR2 sequences are SGHDT and YYEEEE. This chain's CDR3 is CASSFASDTQYF. CDR3 DNA: TGTGCCAGCAGCTTTGCCTCGGATACGCAGTATTTT. The full variable domain, its missing parts supplied by reference TRBV5-6 and TRBJ2-3, is DAGVTQSPTHLIKTRGQQVTLRCSPKSGHDTVSWYQQALGQGPQFIFQYYEEEERQRGNFPDRFSGHQFPNYSSELNVNALLLGDSALYLCASSFASDTQYFGPGTRLTVL.

The chain combines TRBV6-5 with TRBJ2-3; D may be TRBD2 (5 bases). CDR1 is MNHEY and CDR2 is SVGAGI in the germline V gene. Between the trimmed V and J ends, which lost 4 bases and 2 bases, there was a span of 16 bases. The CDR3 loop spans 16 amino acids. The DNA of the CDR3 is TGTGCCAGCAGTTCCCGACTGGGGAGTACCACAGATACGCAGTATTTT. Protein sequence: CASSSRLGSTTDTQYF.

This clone turned up a few times. This rearrangement joins TRBV6-1 to TRBJ2-3; D might be TRBD1 (6 bases). The ends were cut back, 5 bases at V and 2 bases at J, with 14 bases in the middle. The CDR3 contains 15 residues. Germline CDR1 MNHNS, CDR2 SASEGT. CDR3 DNA: TGTGCCAGCAGTTCCGGAGCAGGGGACACAGATACGCAGTATTTT. Amino acids: CASSSGAGDTDTQYF.

This clone was picked up a small number of times. The V call is TRBV7-9, the J call TRBJ1-1; D unclear. The CDR3 contains 12 residues. Trimming removed 5 bases at V and 2 bases at J, with 6 bases between. CDR1 is SEHNR, CDR2 FQNEAQ, per germline (reference sequence). DNA of the CDR3: TGTGCCAGCAGCCACGATAACACTGAAGCTTTCTTT. Its protein is CASSHDNTEAFF. The full variable domain, in which reference TRBV7-9 and TRBJ1-1 provide the parts outside the CDR3, is DTGVSQNPRHKITKRGQNVTFRCDPISEHNRLYWYRQTLGQGPEFLTYFQNEAQLEKSRLLSDRFSAERPKGSFSTLEIQRTEQGDSAMYLCASSHDNTEAFFGQGTRLTVV.

The chain has TRBV30 and TRBJ1-4; 9 nucleotides line up with TRBD1. Germline CDR1 is GTSNPN and CDR2 is SVGIG (reference sequence). The CDR3 consists of 14 residues. V gave up 3 bases and J gave up 5 bases; unmatched junction bases: 4. In DNA form, the CDR3 reads TGTGCCTGGAGCGACGGGACAGGGAATGAAAAACTGTTTTTT. It encodes CAWSDGTGNEKLFF.

This clone is classed as medium-sized. The V and J genes are TRBV10-1 and TRBJ1-1; TRBD1 matches at 7 bases. Per germline, CDR1 WNHNN and CDR2 SYGVQD (reference sequence). The V segment lost 5 bases and the J segment 5 bases; nucleotides outside the gene matches: 5. The CDR3 extends over 13 amino acids. CDR3 region: CASSPGGLTEAFF. CDR3 DNA sequence: TGCGCCAGCAGTCCAGGGGGATTGACTGAAGCTTTCTTT.

The DNA for the CDR3 is TGTGCCAGCAGCTTCAGGGGGCGGGAAAAACTGTTTTTT. This codes for CASSFRGREKLFF. The chain links TRBV11-2 to TRBJ1-4, with 8 positions matching TRBD1. CDR3 length: 13 amino acids. The V gene's germline CDR1 is SGHAT and CDR2 FQNNGV. The trim removed 3 bases at V and 8 bases at J, leaving 2 bases unmatched.

The chain joins TRBV30 to TRBJ2-1; a weak D match, TRBD1 (5 bases). Germline V gives CDR1 GTSNPN, CDR2 SVGIG (reference sequence). CDR3 length: 13 residues. The V end lost 1 base, the J end lost 4 bases, and 8 bases lay between the germline ends. The CDR3 coding sequence is TGTGCCTGGAGTGAGGGGCCTTACAATGAGCAGTTCTTC. Its translation is CAWSEGPYNEQFF.